This entry describes one TCR beta chain. Its specificity is not known. Germline V gives CDR1 MNHEY, CDR2 SVGAGI. The CDR3 loop spans 14 amino acids. The ends lost 6 bases at V and 3 bases at J; junction bases unmatched: 7. The sample is drawn from a study of a mutant IDH1 vaccine in newly diagnosed glioma. Background on the study: The patients were given eight vaccinations, one each in weeks 1, 3, 5, 7, 11, 15, 19 and 23. Vaccine dosing followed radiotherapy by 4-6 weeks, or accompanied temozolomide cycles. Before enrollment, patients got radiotherapy alone, temozolomide alone, or mostly the combination.

Time point denoted: week 5, during vaccination. In the vaccine, a single dose held 300 ug of the mutant IDH1 20-mer peptide, along with topical imiquimod. The assay was immunoSEQ multiplex PCR, and TCRdb's table has in-frame clones only and misses some. Of roughly 40,000 clones detected, just over 90% appear once; the ten largest clones hold around 2.5%. The V and J genes are TRBV6-5 and TRBJ2-7; TRBD1 aligns across 8 bases. The source of this sequence is a man aged 45-60 years with glioma. The sample was PBMCs, taken from a glioma patient whose treatment included an IDH1 peptide vaccine. CDR3 sequence reads: CASRPGTGDYEQYF. As DNA, the CDR3 is TGTGCCAGCAGACCCGGGACAGGTGACTACGAGCAGTACTTC.